This T cell receptor (beta chain) is from a study of blood T cell repertoires in COVID-19. Study details: The origin of the acute and convalescent COVID-19 samples was the United States, Italy and Spain. From T cells, B-cell-depleted T cells, or PBMCs came the material, which was cDNA or gDNA.

The CDR3 has 13 residues. J gave up 4 bases and V 5 bases, and 4 bases lay outside the gene matches. Looked up from germline, CDR1 is SGHTA and CDR2 is FQGNSA. Original processing notes: Nucleated cell counts were estimated from reference gene primer amplification. This table comes from immunoSEQ multiplex PCR, and its TCRdb copy is limited to in-frame clones, with some not included. The V and J calls and clone size were taken over from that table, and D and trimming were inferred from the DNA. This table holds just over 150,000 clones, about nine tenths found once. The receptor's source is a woman aged 65 to 85 with acute or convalescent COVID-19. The J gene is TRBJ1-2, the V gene TRBV7-2; 7 bases match TRBD1. The source material was peripheral blood. The CDR3 coding sequence is TGTGCCAGCAGCGCCGGGACAGCCTATGGCTACACCTTC. Protein sequence: CASSAGTAYGYTF.